Each of the 18 T cell receptor beta chains below was sequenced from the same sample in a study of tumor and adjacent non-tumor tissue in lung cancer. TCRbeta libraries were built with three rounds of nested PCR, modified from ARM-PCR. In TCRdb, the multiplex PCR reads were re-called with MiXCR into one record per CDR3 protein. The sample has more than 95,000 distinct CDR3 sequences, over 65% seen once. This sample's RNA came from whole unsorted tissue. What was sequenced was lung tumor tissue. The receptors here all came from a man under 40 with non-small cell lung cancer.

In the case of this clonotype: A clone one base away is much larger, so this may be a read error. This chain joins TRBV6-5 and TRBJ1-1; D perhaps matches TRBD1 (6 bases). CDR1 MNHEY and CDR2 SVGAGI come from the germline V gene. This CDR3 spans 13 amino acids. The ends were cut back, 5 bases at V and 7 bases at J, with 14 bases in the middle. The CDR3 is CASSHPGQSEAFF. For the CDR3, the DNA is TGTGCCAGCAGTCACCCCGGACAGAGTGAAGCTTTCTTT.

V gene TRBV20-1 combines with J gene TRBJ2-5, with 11 bases aligning to TRBD2. This CDR3 region has 15 residues. Looked up from germline, CDR1 is DFQATT and CDR2 is SNEGSKA (reference sequence). V shed 4 bases and J 5 bases; nucleotides not matched to a gene: 9. The CDR3: CSAKILAGGQETQYF. The DNA of the CDR3 is TGCAGTGCTAAAATTCTAGCGGGGGGCCAGGAGACCCAGTACTTC.

Of note for this clonotype: This could be a read error, since a much larger clone is one nucleotide away. The rearrangement uses TRBV6-1 and TRBJ2-4; D gene uncertain. The V gene's germline CDR1 is MNHNS and CDR2 SASEGT. This CDR3 region has 13 residues. The CDR3 nucleotides are TGTGCCAGCAGGGGCGTAGCCAAAAACATTCCGTACTTC. Its protein is CASRGVAKNIPYF.

Comments on this clonotype: A read error may explain this, as a much larger clone is one base away. The chain has TRBV6-6 and TRBJ2-7; D possibly corresponds to TRBD2 (6 bases). The CDR3 spans 12 residues. The V end lost 8 bases, the J end lost 3 bases, and 11 bases lay between the germline ends. Per the germline V gene, CDR1 is MNHNY and CDR2 is SVGAGI (reference sequence). Written as DNA, the CDR3 is TGTGCCAGCCTGGGACTGAGCTACGAGCAGTACTTC. Translation gives CASLGLSYEQYF.

Concerning this clonotype itself: This clone may be a read error of a much larger clone one base away. The V and J genes are TRBV12-3 or TRBV12-4 and TRBJ1-6, with no clear D. The CDR3 is 16 amino acids. The CDR3 coding sequence is TGTGCCAGCAGTTTCGTTTCGGGCAGGCTGAGCTCACCCCCCCACTTT. Protein: CASSFVSGRLSSPPHF.

This clonotype has just a few counts. Given a much more abundant clone one base away, this may be a read error. The V and J genes are TRBV7-9 and TRBJ1-4; 12 bases match TRBD1. Germline V gene data show CDR1 as SEHNR and CDR2 as FQNEAQ (reference sequence). The CDR3 extends over 16 amino acids. CDR3 amino acids: CANSLGDRGPNEKLFF. DNA for the CDR3: TGTGCCAACAGCTTAGGGGACAGGGGGCCGAATGAAAAACTGTTTTTT. Full variable domain (outside the CDR3, taken from reference TRBV7-9 and TRBJ1-4): DTGVSQNPRHKITKRGQNVTFRCDPISEHNRLYWYRQTLGQGPEFLTYFQNEAQLEKSRLLSDRFSAERPKGSFSTLEIQRTEQGDSAMYLCANSLGDRGPNEKLFFGSGTQLSVL.

The chain couples TRBV29-1 to TRBJ2-1; D is unresolved. The CDR3 has 16 amino acids. Trimming pared 4 bases from V and 2 bases from J, leaving 18 bases between. Looked up from germline, CDR1 is SQVTM and CDR2 is ANQGSEA. Here the CDR3 DNA reads TGCAGCGTTGCGAAATCGGCTTGGAGCCCCTACAATGAGCAGTTCTTC. This gives the protein CSVAKSAWSPYNEQFF.

Note on this clonotype: Sequence at one end of the junction differs from germline and may be a read error. J is TRBJ1-1 and V is TRBV5-6; the match to TRBD1 covers 7 bases. CDR3 length: 12 amino acids. Germline CDR1 and CDR2: SGHDT and YYEEEE. The CDR3 region has the DNA TGTACCAGCAGCTTGGAGGGGGCCCAAGCTTTCTTT. This codes for CTSSLEGAQAFF.

This clonotype was detected once. Compared with germline, one end of the junction differs, possibly owing to a read error. This chain connects TRBV6-1 to TRBJ2-2, with D possibly TRBD2 on 6 matching bases. Per the germline V gene, CDR1 is MNHNS and CDR2 is SASEGT. The CDR3 loop spans 13 amino acids. The CDR3 DNA follows: TGTGCCAGCATTGAAGGGAGGACCTGGGAGCTGTTTTTT. Translation gives CASIEGRTWELFF.

Concerning this clonotype: A much bigger clone sits one base away, suggesting this may be a read error. This sequence joins TRBV12-3 or TRBV12-4 and TRBJ2-7; the D gene is possibly TRBD1 (6 bases). Deletions cut 6 bases from V and 3 bases from J, with 15 bases between. The CDR3 has 14 residues. The CDR3 DNA is TGTGCCAGCAGATTACAGGGTAGCGTCTACGAGCAGTACTTC. The encoded protein is CASRLQGSVYEQYF.

This clonotype was seen more than once but under ten times. J is TRBJ1-5 and V is TRBV29-1; D gene ambiguous. The CDR3 has 13 residues. CDR1 SQVTM and CDR2 ANQGSEA come from the germline V gene. CDR3 bases: TGCGCGTCCAGGAGTACCCGCAATCAGCCCCAGCATTTT. Translating gives CASRSTRNQPQHF.

Of note for this clonotype: At one end, the junction sequence differs from germline, possibly due to a read error. The chain combines TRBV4-3 with TRBJ1-4; unclear D gene. Germline V gene data show CDR1 as LGHNA and CDR2 as YSLEER. The CDR3 totals 15 residues. CDR3 sequence reads: CANSPVIATNEKLFF. CDR3 in DNA: TGCGCCAACAGCCCCGTTATAGCAACTAATGAAAAACTGTTTTTT.

Comment on this clonotype: It is likely a read error, because the conserved phenylalanine at the end of the CDR3 is missing. V gene TRBV10-3 combines with J gene TRBJ1-6; the D gene is possibly TRBD1 (5 bases). Germline V gene data show CDR1 as ENHRY and CDR2 as SYGVKD. The CDR3 extends over 15 amino acids. The CDR3 nucleotides read TGTGGCATCACCCCGGACATCATCTATAATTCACCCCTCCACTCT. Translation gives CGITPDIIYNSPLHS.

A remark on this clonotype: An end of the junction differs from the germline gene, which may be a read error. CDR3 sequence: CATGDSDQGDFQPQHF. The CDR3 DNA is TGTGCCACCGGTGATTCGGACCAGGGGGACTTTCAGCCCCAGCATTTT. This rearrangement joins TRBV24-1 to TRBJ1-5, with 7 positions matching TRBD1. Germline V CDR1 and CDR2: KGHDR, SFDVKD. The CDR3 is 16 residues long.

A word on this clonotype: A read error may produce the germline difference seen at one junction end. CDR3 coding DNA: TGTGCCAGCAGCTTGTTTATAGCCACTGAAGTTTTATTT. Residues: CASSLFIATEVLF. The chain has TRBV5-6 and TRBJ1-1; D remains ambiguous. Germline V gene data show CDR1 as SGHDT and CDR2 as YYEEEE. The CDR3 extends over 13 amino acids.

Worth noting for this clonotype: This likely comes from a read error, as the CDR3 has no conserved phenylalanine or tryptophan at its end. The chain combines TRBV11-2 with TRBJ1-4; D is ambiguous. Germline CDR1 is SGHAT and CDR2 is FQNNGV. V was trimmed by 4 bases and J by 6 bases, leaving 9 bases between them. The CDR3 is 13 residues long. CDR3 residues: CASSYPGYEKLFL. In DNA form, the CDR3 reads TGTGCCAGCAGCTACCCGGGTTATGAAAAACTGTTTCTT.

This CDR3 reads CASTPRGLTGVDTQYF. CDR3 coding DNA: TGTGCCAGTACCCCGCGGGGGCTAACGGGAGTAGATACGCAGTATTTT. This chain uses TRBV6-1 with TRBJ2-3, with D possibly being TRBD2 (7 bases). Per germline, CDR1 MNHNS and CDR2 SASEGT. CDR3 length: 16 amino acids. V lost 9 bases and J 5 bases, leaving 24 bases between the germline ends.

The V gene is TRBV5-1, the J gene TRBJ2-7, with 8 bases fitting TRBD1. The CDR3 is 16 amino acids. Trimming removed 4 bases from V and 1 base from J; junction bases left unmatched: 10. The germline gives CDR1 SGHRS, CDR2 YFSETQ. The CDR3 is CASSDEPGTGSYEQYF. In nucleotides, the CDR3 is TGCGCCAGCAGCGATGAACCCGGGACAGGATCCTACGAGCAGTACTTC. Full variable domain (outside the CDR3, taken from reference TRBV5-1 and TRBJ2-7): KAGVTQTPRYLIKTRGQQVTLSCSPISGHRSVSWYQQTPGQGLQFLFEYFSETQRNKGNFPGRFSGRQFSNSRSEMNVSTLELGDSALYLCASSDEPGTGSYEQYFGPGTRLTVT.